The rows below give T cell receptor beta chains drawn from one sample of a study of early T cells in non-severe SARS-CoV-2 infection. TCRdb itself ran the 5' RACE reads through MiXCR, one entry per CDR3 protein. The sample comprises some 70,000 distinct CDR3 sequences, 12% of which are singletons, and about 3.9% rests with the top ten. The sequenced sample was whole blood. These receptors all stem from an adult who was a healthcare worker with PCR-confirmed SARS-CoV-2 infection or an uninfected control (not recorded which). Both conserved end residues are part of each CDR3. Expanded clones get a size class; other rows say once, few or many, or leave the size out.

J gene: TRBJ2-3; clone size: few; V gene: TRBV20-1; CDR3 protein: CSAPVGAGDSDTQYF
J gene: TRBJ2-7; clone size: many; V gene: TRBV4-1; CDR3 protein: CASSLVGREVYEQYF
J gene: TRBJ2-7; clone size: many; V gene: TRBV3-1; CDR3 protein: CASSRAGRNEQYF
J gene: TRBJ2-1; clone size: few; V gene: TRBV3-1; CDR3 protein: CASSHSALGLADYNEQFF
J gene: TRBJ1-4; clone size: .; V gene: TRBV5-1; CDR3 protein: CASRGQENEKLFF
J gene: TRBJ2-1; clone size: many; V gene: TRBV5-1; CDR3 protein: CASRIGSVNEQFF
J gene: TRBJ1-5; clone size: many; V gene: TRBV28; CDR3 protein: CASSWDRGNQPQHF
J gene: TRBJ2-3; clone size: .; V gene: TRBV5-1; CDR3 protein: CASSSDRDTDTQYF
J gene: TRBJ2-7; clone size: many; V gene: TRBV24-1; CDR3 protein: CATSAGGYEQYF
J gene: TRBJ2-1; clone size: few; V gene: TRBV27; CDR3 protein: CASSFGSGTYNEQFF
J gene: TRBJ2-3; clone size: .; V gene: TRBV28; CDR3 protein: CASSLIGLGTDTQYF
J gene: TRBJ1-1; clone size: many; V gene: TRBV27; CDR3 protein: CASSLGGGHLNTEAFF
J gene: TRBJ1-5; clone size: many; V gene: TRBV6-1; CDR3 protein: CASSPRDRGSNQPQHF
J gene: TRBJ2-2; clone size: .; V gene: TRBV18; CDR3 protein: CASSRVGQNLNTGELFF
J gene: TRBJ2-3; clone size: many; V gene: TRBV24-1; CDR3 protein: CATSERSLSTDTQYF
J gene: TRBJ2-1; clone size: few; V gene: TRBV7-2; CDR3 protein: CASSSAGFEQFF
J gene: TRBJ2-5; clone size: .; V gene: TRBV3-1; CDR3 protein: CASSQDWSAAQETQYF